This record concerns one TCR beta chain sequence. Its cognate antigen is unknown. V dropped 10 bases and J dropped 13; count of bases not matched to a gene: 9. The CDR3 loop spans 12 amino acids. Germline V gene data show CDR1 as SNHLY and CDR2 as FYNNEI. Using a J-beta primer mix together with a sample-barcoded 5' primer, a second PCR was run for roughly 6 to 12 cycles. A template-switch adaptor containing 12 random nucleotides labeled each cDNA molecule. TCRdb independently ran MiXCR on the 5' RACE reads; one entry per CDR3 protein. The sample gives some 1.4 million distinct CDR3 sequences, approximately 38% of which show up once; roughly 7.9% is in the top ten. This sample was taken from a study of blood T cells in healthy people across ages. General study points: In older individuals, TCR beta diversity per million T cells was lower, falling roughly linearly with age.

The TCR comes from a woman aged 18-35 years in good health. Sequencing was done on a sample of blood. The V gene is TRBV2, the J gene TRBJ2-1, with 11 nucleotides matching TRBD2. The chain's CDR3 is CATQLAGETQFF. The CDR3, as DNA: TGTGCCACGCAACTAGCGGGAGAGACCCAGTTCTTC.